In this sample, the clone carrying this TCR beta chain turned up many times. The data derive from a study of human T cells and chemical hapten exposure. Study as a whole: The scalp of each patient received a weekly diphenylcyclopropenone dose for the full approximately 26-week study. Per-sample TCR yield variability stemmed mainly from small pooled library volume differences.

Stated time point: patch test 2, 6 weeks after DPC sensitization. Treatment described: therapeutic diphenylcyclopropenone sensitization with weekly scalp DPC. Authors' methods: Across samples, TCR counts had a median of about 93,000 and ranged from about 23,224 to 690,600. Each CDR3 protein gets one entry after TCRdb re-called the RACE reads with MiXCR. TCRdb, rather than the study authors, made the V and J calls. The sample consists of around 75,000 distinct CDR3 sequences, 10% of them appearing once. The CDR3 sequence is 14 residues long. V lost 3 bases and J lost 3, with 13 bases in between. Germline V gene lookup returns CDR1 DFQATT and CDR2 SNEGSKA (reference sequence).

The chain is built from TRBV20-1 and TRBJ2-3; unclear D gene. Here the sequenced sample was whole blood, taken in connection with sensitization to the hapten diphenylcyclopropenone (DPC). This sequence was found in a woman between 50 and 59 years old with alopecia areata. Some clones in this sample may be carry-over from other donors' samples. CDR3 in DNA: TGCAGTGCTAGTCTGACCCCTTCTACAGATACGCAGTATTTT. It specifies CSASLTPSTDTQYF.